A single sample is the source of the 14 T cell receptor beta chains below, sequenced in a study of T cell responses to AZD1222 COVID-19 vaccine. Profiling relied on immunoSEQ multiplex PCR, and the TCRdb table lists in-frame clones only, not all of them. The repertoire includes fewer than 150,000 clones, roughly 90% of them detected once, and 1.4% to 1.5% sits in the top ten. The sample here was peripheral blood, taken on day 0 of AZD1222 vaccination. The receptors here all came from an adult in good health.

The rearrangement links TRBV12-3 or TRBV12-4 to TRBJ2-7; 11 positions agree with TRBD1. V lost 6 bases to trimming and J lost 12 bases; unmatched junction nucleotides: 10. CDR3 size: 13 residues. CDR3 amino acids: CASRPGTGGPLYF. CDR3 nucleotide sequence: TGTGCCAGCAGACCAGGGACAGGGGGTCCACTGTACTTC.

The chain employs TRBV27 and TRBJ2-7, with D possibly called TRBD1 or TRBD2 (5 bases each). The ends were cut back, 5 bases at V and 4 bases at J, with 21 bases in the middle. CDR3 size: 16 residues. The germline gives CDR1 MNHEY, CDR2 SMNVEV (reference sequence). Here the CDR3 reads CASSRDQGRVGYEQYF. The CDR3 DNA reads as TGTGCCAGCAGTCGCGATCAGGGACGGGTTGGATACGAGCAGTACTTC.

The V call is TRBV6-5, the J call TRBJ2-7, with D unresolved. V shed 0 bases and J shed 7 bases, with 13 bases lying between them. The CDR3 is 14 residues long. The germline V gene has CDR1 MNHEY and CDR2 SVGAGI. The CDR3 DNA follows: TGTGCCAGCAGTTACTCGCATGACGTTCGGGAGCAGTACTTC. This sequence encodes CASSYSHDVREQYF.

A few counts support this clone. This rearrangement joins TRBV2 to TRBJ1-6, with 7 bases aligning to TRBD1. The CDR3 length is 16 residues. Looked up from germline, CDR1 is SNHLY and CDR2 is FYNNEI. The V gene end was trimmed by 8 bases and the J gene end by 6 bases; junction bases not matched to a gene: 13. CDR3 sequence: CASGYLSGQSNSPLHF. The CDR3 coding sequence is TGTGCCAGCGGGTATCTATCGGGACAGAGTAATTCACCCCTCCACTTT.

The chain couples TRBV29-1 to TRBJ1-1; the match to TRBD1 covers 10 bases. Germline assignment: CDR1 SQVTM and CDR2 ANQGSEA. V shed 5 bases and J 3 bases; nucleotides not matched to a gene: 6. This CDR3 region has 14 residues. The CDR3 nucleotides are TGCAGCGTTCAGACAGGGGGCAGGTACACTGAAGCTTTCTTT. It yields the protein CSVQTGGRYTEAFF.

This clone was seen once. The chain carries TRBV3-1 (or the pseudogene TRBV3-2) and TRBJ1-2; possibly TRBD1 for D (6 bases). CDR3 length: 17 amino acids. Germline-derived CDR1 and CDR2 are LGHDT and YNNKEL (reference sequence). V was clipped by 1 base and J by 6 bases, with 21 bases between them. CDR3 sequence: CASSQGSGRARGNGYTF. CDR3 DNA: TGTGCCAGCAGCCAAGGATCCGGGAGGGCCAGGGGAAATGGCTACACCTTC.

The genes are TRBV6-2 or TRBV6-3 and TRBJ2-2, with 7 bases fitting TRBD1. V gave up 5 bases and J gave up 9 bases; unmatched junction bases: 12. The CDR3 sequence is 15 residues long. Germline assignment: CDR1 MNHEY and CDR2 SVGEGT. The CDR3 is CASSGGQIPSRELFF. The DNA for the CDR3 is TGTGCCAGCAGTGGGGGACAGATCCCTTCGAGGGAGCTGTTTTTT.

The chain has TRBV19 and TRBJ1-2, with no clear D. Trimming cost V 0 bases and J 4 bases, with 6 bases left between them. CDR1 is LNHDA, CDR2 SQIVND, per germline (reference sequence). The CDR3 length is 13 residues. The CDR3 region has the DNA TGTGCCAGTAGTATAGATGGCACCTATGGCTACACCTTC. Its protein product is CASSIDGTYGYTF.

The CDR3 DNA follows: TGTGCCACCAGTAGCCTACAGGGTAATTCACCCCTCCACTTT. It specifies CATSSLQGNSPLHF. This sequence joins TRBV15 and TRBJ1-6; a possible D gene is TRBD1 (6 bases). V was cut by 6 bases and J by 6 bases, with 12 bases left in between. The length of the CDR3 is 14 residues. CDR1 is LNHNV, CDR2 YYDKDF, per germline (reference sequence).

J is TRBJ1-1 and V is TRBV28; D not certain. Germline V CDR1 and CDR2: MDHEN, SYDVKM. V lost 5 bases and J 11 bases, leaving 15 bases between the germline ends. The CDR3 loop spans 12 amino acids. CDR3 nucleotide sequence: TGTGCCAGCAGTAGGCAGTCCGGCTCGGCTTTCTTT. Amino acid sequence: CASSRQSGSAFF.

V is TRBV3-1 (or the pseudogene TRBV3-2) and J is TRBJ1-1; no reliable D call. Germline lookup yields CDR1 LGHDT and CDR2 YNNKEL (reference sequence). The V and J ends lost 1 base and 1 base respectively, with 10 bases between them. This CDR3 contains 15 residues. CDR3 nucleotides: TGTGCCAGCAGCCAAGGCGCCACCGGGAACACTGAAGCTTTCTTT. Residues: CASSQGATGNTEAFF.

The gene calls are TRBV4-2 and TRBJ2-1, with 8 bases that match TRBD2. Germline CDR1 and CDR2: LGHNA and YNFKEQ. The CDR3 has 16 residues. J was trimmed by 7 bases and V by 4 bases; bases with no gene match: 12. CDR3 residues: CASSPSPRGGGNEQFF. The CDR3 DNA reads TGTGCCAGCAGCCCCTCCCCCCGGGGGGGCGGGAATGAGCAGTTCTTC.

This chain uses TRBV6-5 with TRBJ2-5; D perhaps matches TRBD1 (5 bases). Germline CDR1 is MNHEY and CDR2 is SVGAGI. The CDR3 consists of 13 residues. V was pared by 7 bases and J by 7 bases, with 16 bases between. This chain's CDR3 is CASKGAGKGTQYF. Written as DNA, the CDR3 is TGTGCCAGCAAAGGGGCAGGGAAGGGGACCCAGTACTTC.

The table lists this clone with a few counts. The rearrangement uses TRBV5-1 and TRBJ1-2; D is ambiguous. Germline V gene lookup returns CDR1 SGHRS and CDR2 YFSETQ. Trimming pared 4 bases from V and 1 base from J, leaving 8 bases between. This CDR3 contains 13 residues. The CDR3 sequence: CASSGGYNYGYTF. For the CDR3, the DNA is TGCGCCAGCAGCGGAGGGTATAACTATGGCTACACCTTC.